These T cell receptor beta chains were read from a single sample in a study of cytomegalovirus exposure and HLA in healthy donors. The assay was immunoSEQ multiplex PCR, and TCRdb's table has in-frame clones only and misses some. The profile shows roughly 150,000 clones, 76% of them singletons. The sample comprised PBMCs. The receptors here all came from a male donor in good health and CMV-seronegative. CDR3s include the opening cysteine and the closing phenylalanine or tryptophan. D genes are given only for firm matches. Not all rows give a size; the values are once, few, many and, for expanded clones, a class.

j_call clone_size v_call d_call cdr3_length cdr3_nt cdr3_aa
TRBJ1-5 - TRBV28 TRBD1 15 TGTGCCAGCAGTTTGGGGGACAGGGTCTATCAGCCCCAGCATTTT CASSLGDRVYQPQHF
TRBJ1-4 - TRBV7-2 - 14 TGTGCCAGCAGAACCGGACAGAGTAATGAAAAACTGTTTTTT CASRTGQSNEKLFF
TRBJ2-5 - TRBV5-1 - 13 TGCGCCAGCAGCTTGGCCTTAGTCGAGACCCAGTACTTC CASSLALVETQYF
TRBJ2-7 - TRBV7-2 - 14 TGTGCCAGCAGCTTAAACGGAGGGGCCTACGAGCAGTACTTC CASSLNGGAYEQYF
TRBJ1-5 - TRBV5-1 - 18 TGCGCCCGAGCCACTTCAGGGAGGGCTTGGGTGATTGGTCAGCCCCAGCATTTT CARATSGRAWVIGQPQHF
TRBJ1-1 - TRBV29-1 - 13 TGCAGCGTTCATCTCTTGGCTGGCTCTGAAGCTTTCTTT CSVHLLAGSEAFF
TRBJ2-3 - TRBV5-1 - 16 TGCGCCAGCAGCTTGGGTTCCCAGGGGGGAACAGATACGCAGTATTTT CASSLGSQGGTDTQYF
TRBJ1-5 few TRBV15 - 15 TGTGCCACCAGCACGAGACAGGAAGGCAATCAGCCCCAGCATTTT CATSTRQEGNQPQHF
TRBJ2-1 - TRBV19 - 17 TGTGCCAGTAGTGCGGAACAGGGGGGGCTAGCAGCACGTGAGCAGTTCTTC CASSAEQGGLAAREQFF
TRBJ2-5 - TRBV9 - 14 TGTGCCAGCAGCGTAATAGGGACTCAAGAGACCCAGTACTTC CASSVIGTQETQYF
TRBJ2-1 - TRBV11-2 - 16 TGTGCCAGCAGCTTATCAATCGGGAGTCCTTACAATGAGCAGTTCTTC CASSLSIGSPYNEQFF
TRBJ1-3 few TRBV28 - 15 TGTGCCAGCGTAACCGGGACATCCTCTGGAAACACCATATATTTT CASVTGTSSGNTIYF
TRBJ2-1 - TRBV2 TRBD2 14 TGTGCCAGCAGTCCGCTAGCGGGGGAAACAGAGCAGTTCTTC CASSPLAGETEQFF
TRBJ1-2 - TRBV6-5 - 13 TGTGCCAGCAGTTACTCGAACTCACGAGGCTACACCTTC CASSYSNSRGYTF
TRBJ1-1 - TRBV19 - 14 TGTGCCAGTAGTATTCAGGGGCCCCTAGCTGAAGCTTTCTTT CASSIQGPLAEAFF
TRBJ1-1 - TRBV4-1 - 14 TGCGCCAGCAGCCAAGATCGGGGGGGCACTGAAGCTTTCTTT CASSQDRGGTEAFF
TRBJ2-1 once TRBV19 - 15 TGTGCCAGTAGTATGCCCGGGACAACCTACAATGAGCAGTTCTTC CASSMPGTTYNEQFF
TRBJ1-2 - TRBV4-1 TRBD1 14 TGCGCCAGCAGCCCTTCAGGGGGCCCGAATGGCTACACCTTC CASSPSGGPNGYTF
TRBJ2-1 few TRBV11-2 - 11 TGTGCCAGCCCCTCCGTTAATGAGCAGTTCTTC CASPSVNEQFF
TRBJ2-7 - TRBV23-1 TRBD1 22 TGCGCCAGCAGTCCCCTCGGTTGTATTCGGGACAGGGGGCGTCTTGATTCCTACGAGCAGTACTTC CASSPLGCIRDRGRLDSYEQYF
TRBJ2-5 - TRBV7-8 - 12 TGTGCCAGCAGCTTAAACCCCAGGACCCAGTACTTC CASSLNPRTQYF
TRBJ1-4 - TRBV18 - 16 TGTGCCAGCTCACCATATAGGGTAGGGGCTGGTGAAAAACTGTTTTTT CASSPYRVGAGEKLFF
TRBJ1-3 - TRBV19 - 14 TGTGCCAGTGGGGGGTTCCACGAGGGAAACACCATATATTTT CASGGFHEGNTIYF
TRBJ2-1 - TRBV7-3 - 13 TGTGCCAGCAGCTCACAACTAGCTGACGAGCAGTTCTTC CASSSQLADEQFF
TRBJ1-1 few TRBV7-3 TRBD1 14 TGTGCCAGCAGCCTACAGGGGATGAACACTGAAGCTTTCTTT CASSLQGMNTEAFF
TRBJ1-2 few TRBV4-1 - 14 TGCGCCAGCAGCCAAGGCCGAGCAAACTATGGCTACACCTTC CASSQGRANYGYTF
TRBJ2-5 - TRBV29-1 - 11 TGCAGCGTTCCCCCGGGACAAGAGTCCCACTTC CSVPPGQESHF
TRBJ1-1 - TRBV7-9 - 13 TGTGCCAGCAGCTTAGGAGAGAACACTGAAGCTTTCTTT CASSLGENTEAFF
TRBJ2-5 - TRBV4-3 - 13 TGCGCCAGCAGCCCAGGTGGGGGGGAGACCCAGTACTTC CASSPGGGETQYF
TRBJ2-5 - TRBV7-2 - 15 TGTGCCAGCAGCTTAGGGCAGGTATACCAAGAGACCCAGTACTTC CASSLGQVYQETQYF
TRBJ2-3 - TRBV28 - 15 TGTGCCAGCAGTCCCACAGGGCGACGCACAGATACGCAGTATTTT CASSPTGRRTDTQYF
TRBJ2-1 - TRBV4-1 TRBD2 15 TGCGCCAGCAGCCCCGGACTAGCGGGGTTAAATGAGCAGTTCTTC CASSPGLAGLNEQFF
TRBJ2-7 - TRBV7-9 - 13 TGTTCCAGCAGCTTAGACGGGGCCTACGAGCAGTACTTC CSSSLDGAYEQYF
TRBJ2-3 - TRBV27 TRBD1 14 TGTGCCAGCAGTATACAGGGGGCGCCTGATACGCAGTATTTT CASSIQGAPDTQYF
TRBJ2-1 - TRBV28 - 15 TGTGCCAGCAGTCCTCCAGGGCGTATGTACAATGAGCAGTTCTTC CASSPPGRMYNEQFF
TRBJ1-1 few TRBV11-2 - 13 TGTGCCAGCAGGCCAATACGACAGGTAGCAGCTTTCTTT CASRPIRQVAAFF
TRBJ2-5 - TRBV20-1 - 11 TGCAGTGCCCCGCGGGGAGAGACCCAGTACTTC CSAPRGETQYF
TRBJ2-7 - TRBV7-2 - 15 TGTGCCAGCAGCGCGACCTGGGGGGGCCACTACGAGCAGTACTTC CASSATWGGHYEQYF
TRBJ2-1 few TRBV7-2 - 18 TGTGCCAGCAGCTCTCCTCGAGAGACAGTGAACTCCTACAATGAGCAGTTCTTC CASSSPRETVNSYNEQFF
TRBJ2-7 - TRBV19 TRBD2 15 TGTGCCAGTAGTCTTCTAGCGGGAGACTCCTACGAGCAGTACTTC CASSLLAGDSYEQYF
TRBJ1-5 - TRBV10-1 TRBD1 15 TGCGCCAGCGGCGAACAGGGGGCTAGCAATCAGCCCCAGCATTTT CASGEQGASNQPQHF
TRBJ1-1 - TRBV28 - 14 TGTGCCAGCAGTTTAAGAGCGGCGAACACTGAAGCTTTCTTT CASSLRAANTEAFF
TRBJ1-1 - TRBV19 TRBD1 15 TGTGCCAGTAGTCCTTCCAGGACAGGAAACACTGAAGCTTTCTTT CASSPSRTGNTEAFF
TRBJ2-1 - TRBV7-8 TRBD2 14 TGTGCCAGCACTGGGGCTAGCGGGAGTGATGAGCAGTTCTTC CASTGASGSDEQFF
TRBJ2-5 - TRBV11-2 TRBD2 16 TGTGCCAGCAGCCCCCGGACTAGCGGGGGGGCAGAGACCCAGTACTTC CASSPRTSGGAETQYF